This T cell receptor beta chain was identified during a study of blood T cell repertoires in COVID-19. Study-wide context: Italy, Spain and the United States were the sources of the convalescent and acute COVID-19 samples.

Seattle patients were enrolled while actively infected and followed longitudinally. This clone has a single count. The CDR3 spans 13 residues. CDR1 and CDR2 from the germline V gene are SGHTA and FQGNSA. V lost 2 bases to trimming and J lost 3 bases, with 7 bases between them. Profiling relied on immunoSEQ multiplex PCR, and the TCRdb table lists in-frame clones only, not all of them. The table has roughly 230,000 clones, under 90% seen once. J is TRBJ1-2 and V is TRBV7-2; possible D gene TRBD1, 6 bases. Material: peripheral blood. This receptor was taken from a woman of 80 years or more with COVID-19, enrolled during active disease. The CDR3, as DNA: TGTGCCAGCAGCTTATCAGGGGACTATGGCTACACCTTC. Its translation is CASSLSGDYGYTF. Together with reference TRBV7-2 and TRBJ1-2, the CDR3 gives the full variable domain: GAGVSQSPSNKVTEKGKDVELRCDPISGHTALYWYRQSLGQGLEFLIYFQGNSAPDKSGLPSDRFSAERTGGSVSTLTIQRTQQEDSAVYLCASSLSGDYGYTFGSGTRLTVV.